These T cell receptor beta chains were read from a single sample in a study of stem cell transplantation in POMP-related autoinflammatory disease. Using immunoSEQ multiplex PCR, the repertoire was profiled, and TCRdb retains in-frame clones only, with some absent. The profile shows some 69,000 clones, roughly 88% of them singletons. The input for sequencing was CD4+ T cells from PBMCs, taken after stem cell transplantation. Receptors were obtained from a human patient with POMP-related autoinflammation and immune dysregulation (PRAID). The graft donor may be the source of some T cells. The CDR3 runs from the conserved cysteine through the conserved F or W. Each record gives: J gene, V gene, CDR3 protein.

TRBJ2-1,TRBV29-1,CSVWISGSGNEQFF
TRBJ2-3,TRBV24-1,CATSDLGRGLNTDTQYF
TRBJ2-6,TRBV14,CASSQGSGANVLTF
TRBJ1-1,TRBV27,CASSFRTGANTEAFF
TRBJ2-3,TRBV15,CATSEGSFTDTQYF
TRBJ2-7,TRBV6-1,CASSEFPYRAYEQYF
TRBJ1-3,TRBV7-9,CASSSDRSGNTIYF
TRBJ2-3,TRBV18,CASSSGADGGTDTQYF
TRBJ2-3,TRBV6-5,CASGGMSDTQYF
TRBJ2-7,TRBV28,CASRPRLSYEQYF
TRBJ2-1,TRBV7-6,CASSTAGREFYNEQFF
TRBJ2-5,TRBV29-1,CSVPWVLKYQETQYF
TRBJ2-3,TRBV9,CATGRGDTQYF
TRBJ1-4,TRBV28,CASRATTGASAKLFF
TRBJ2-2,TRBV6-5,CASSPDRVGTGELFF
TRBJ1-5,TRBV2,CASSGRGLRQPQHF
TRBJ2-1,TRBV2,CASSVQAGSYNEQFF
TRBJ2-2,TRBV5-1,CASSSGTGGTGELFF
TRBJ2-2,TRBV4-1,CASSQPTGRTGELFF
TRBJ2-2,TRBV6-4,CASSDRGHSTGELFF
TRBJ1-2,TRBV28,CASSFGGRGSPYGYTF
TRBJ2-5,TRBV11-2,CASSPFRGVKETQYF
TRBJ2-6,TRBV28,CASSPGGSGANVLTF
TRBJ2-6,TRBV18,CASSPRGAWANVLTF
TRBJ2-5,TRBV3-1/TRBV3-2,CASSPYSGGGRRDF
TRBJ2-5,TRBV20-1,CSARPQETQYF
TRBJ2-5,TRBV29-1,CSVKARIARQETQYF
TRBJ2-1,TRBV24-1,CATSDTDLRDNEQFF
TRBJ2-7,TRBV2,CASGMGSSSYEQYF
TRBJ1-2,TRBV5-1,CASSLGTRQGFRPNYGYTF
TRBJ2-3,TRBV19,CASSISHTDTQYF
TRBJ2-5,TRBV5-4,CASSLGEETQYF
TRBJ1-1,TRBV9,CASSARAWGEAFF
TRBJ2-1,TRBV7-3,CASSLWLDHEQFF
TRBJ1-2,TRBV28,CASSLSGRARYVYTF
TRBJ2-1,TRBV3-1/TRBV3-2,CASSRQGGTYNEQFF
TRBJ1-5,TRBV5-1,CASSLGNSNQPQHF
TRBJ1-5,TRBV27,CASSHGTGGQPQHF
TRBJ2-1,TRBV28,CASSLGQGRVQFF
TRBJ2-5,TRBV9,CASNFGQLQETQYF
TRBJ1-2,TRBV18,CASSPALDRGNGYTF
TRBJ2-1,TRBV7-9,CASSSINEQFF
TRBJ2-5,TRBV7-6,CASSLLQQETQYF
TRBJ2-7,TRBV7-9,CASSSYYEQYF
TRBJ2-7,TRBV11-2,CASSLGRLDEQYF
TRBJ2-1,TRBV4-1,CASSLGTSRYNEQFF
TRBJ2-6,TRBV18,CASSRTSGTLSGANVLTF
TRBJ2-1,TRBV10-3,CAISESAGEPNNEQFF
TRBJ2-3,TRBV24-1,CATSAGGTDTQYF
TRBJ2-3,TRBV18,CASSPYPWTDSTNTQYF
TRBJ1-1,TRBV6-5,CASSYQGEAFF
TRBJ2-7,TRBV7-9,CASSLWGSNTYEQYF
TRBJ2-3,TRBV11-2,CASSLDESTQYF